Described below is a single TCR beta chain sequence and its context. Its antigen is unidentified. The record originates from a study of radiation and T cells in renal cell carcinoma. Study-wide context: Nephrectomy followed 15 Gy stereotactic body radiation by 4 weeks.

Repertoires were generated with immunoSEQ multiplex PCR, while TCRdb's copy carries only in-frame clones and drops some. The sample lists 100,000 to 150,000 clones, 81% occurring once. The time point denotes: blood 2 weeks post-SBRT. Treatment here: 15 Gy SBRT to primary tumor, nephrectomy 4 weeks later. This renal cell carcinoma was of the clear cell type. Study-level findings and limits: From baseline, blood top tumor clonotypes peaked at 2 weeks post-radiation.

In germline, CDR1 is MNHEY, CDR2 SMNVEV (reference sequence). Trimming left V 2 bases short and J 4 bases short, with 11 bases between. The CDR3 is 14 residues long. The sequences come from blood, collected from a patient whose treatment included radiotherapy and nephrectomy. The TCR was taken from a man aged 50-59 years with renal cell carcinoma. The J gene is TRBJ1-1, the V gene TRBV27; D possibly corresponds to TRBD1 (5 bases). The CDR3 region is CASSLVDRLTEAFF. In DNA form, the CDR3 reads TGTGCCAGCAGTTTAGTCGACAGACTCACTGAAGCTTTCTTT.